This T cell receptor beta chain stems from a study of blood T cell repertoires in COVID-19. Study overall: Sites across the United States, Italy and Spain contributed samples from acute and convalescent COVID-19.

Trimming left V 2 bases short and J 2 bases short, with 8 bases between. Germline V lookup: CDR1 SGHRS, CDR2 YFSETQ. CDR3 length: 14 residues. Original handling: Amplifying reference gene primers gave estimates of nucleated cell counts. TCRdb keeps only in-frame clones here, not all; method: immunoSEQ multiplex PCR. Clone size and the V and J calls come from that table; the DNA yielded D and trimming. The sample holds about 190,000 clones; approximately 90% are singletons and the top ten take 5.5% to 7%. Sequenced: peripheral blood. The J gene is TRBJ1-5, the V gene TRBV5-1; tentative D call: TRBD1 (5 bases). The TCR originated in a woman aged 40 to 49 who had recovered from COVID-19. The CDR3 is CASSFDSRNQPQHF. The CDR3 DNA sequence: TGCGCCAGCAGCTTCGACAGCCGCAATCAGCCCCAGCATTTT.